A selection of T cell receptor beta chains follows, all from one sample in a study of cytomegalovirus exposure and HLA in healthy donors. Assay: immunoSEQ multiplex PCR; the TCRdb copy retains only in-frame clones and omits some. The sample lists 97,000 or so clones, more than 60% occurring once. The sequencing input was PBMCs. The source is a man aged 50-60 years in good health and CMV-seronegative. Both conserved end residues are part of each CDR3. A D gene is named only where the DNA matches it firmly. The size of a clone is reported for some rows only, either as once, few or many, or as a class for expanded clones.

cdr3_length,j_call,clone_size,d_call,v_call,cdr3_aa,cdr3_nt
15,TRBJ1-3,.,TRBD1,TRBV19,CASSLSGTAGNTIYF,TGTGCCAGTAGTTTATCCGGGACAGCTGGAAACACCATATATTTT
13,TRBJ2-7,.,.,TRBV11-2,CASTEARRGEQYF,TGTGCCAGCACCGAGGCCCGGAGGGGAGAGCAGTACTTC
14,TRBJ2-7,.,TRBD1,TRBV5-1,CASRSTTGGYEQYF,TGCGCCAGCCGGTCCACGACAGGGGGCTACGAGCAGTACTTC
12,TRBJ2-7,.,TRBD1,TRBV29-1,CSAQGAYYEQYF,TGCAGCGCCCAGGGGGCATACTACGAGCAGTACTTC
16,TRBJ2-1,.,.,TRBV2,CASTRDIKSSYNEQFF,TGTGCCAGCACTAGGGACATCAAGAGCTCCTACAATGAGCAGTTCTTC
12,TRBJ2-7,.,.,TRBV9,CASSADLGEQYF,TGTGCCAGCAGCGCCGACTTGGGCGAGCAGTACTTC
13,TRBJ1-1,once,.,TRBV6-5,CASSPNRNTEAFF,TGTGCCAGCAGCCCGAATAGGAACACTGAAGCTTTCTTT
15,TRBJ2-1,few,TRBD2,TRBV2,CASSEGLALYNEQFF,TGTGCCAGCAGTGAGGGACTAGCCCTCTACAATGAGCAGTTCTTC
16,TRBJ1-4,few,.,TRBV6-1,CASSDETDPQNEKLFF,TGTGCCAGCAGTGACGAGACAGATCCCCAAAATGAAAAACTGTTTTTT
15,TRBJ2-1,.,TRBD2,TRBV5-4,CASTSGSTSYNEQFF,TGTGCCAGTACTAGCGGGAGTACCTCCTACAATGAGCAGTTCTTC
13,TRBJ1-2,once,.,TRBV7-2,CASSFTGLPGYTF,TGTGCCAGCAGCTTTACAGGGTTACCTGGCTACACCTTC
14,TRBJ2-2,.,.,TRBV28,CASTLTGSTGELFF,TGTGCCAGCACCCTCACAGGGAGCACCGGGGAGCTGTTTTTT
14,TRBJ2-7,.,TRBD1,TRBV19,CASSIKQGAREQYF,TGTGCCAGTAGTATTAAACAGGGGGCAAGGGAGCAGTACTTC
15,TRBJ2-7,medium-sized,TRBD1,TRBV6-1,CASSVTGESSYEQYF,TGTGCCAGCAGTGTCACAGGGGAGAGCTCCTACGAGCAGTACTTC
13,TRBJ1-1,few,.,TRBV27,CASSQLPGTEAFF,TGTGCCAGCAGTCAACTTCCGGGCACTGAAGCTTTCTTT
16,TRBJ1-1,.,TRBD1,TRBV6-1,CASSEVLGQGGTEAFF,TGTGCCAGCAGTGAAGTCTTGGGACAGGGTGGAACTGAAGCTTTCTTT
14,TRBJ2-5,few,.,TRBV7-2,CASSPPGEQETQYF,TGTGCCAGCAGCCCCCCGGGGGAGCAAGAGACCCAGTACTTC
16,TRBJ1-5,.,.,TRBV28,CASSLRTVGSNQPQHF,TGTGCCAGCAGTTTAAGGACAGTTGGTAGCAATCAGCCCCAGCATTTT
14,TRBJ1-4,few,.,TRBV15,CATSKAGANEKLFF,TGTGCCACCAGCAAGGCAGGGGCTAATGAAAAACTGTTTTTT
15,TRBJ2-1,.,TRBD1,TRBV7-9,CASSPDRGPYNEQFF,TGTGCCAGCAGCCCGGACAGGGGGCCCTACAATGAGCAGTTCTTC